The source of this TCR beta chain is a study of long-term antiretroviral therapy in people with HIV. At the level of the study: The oldest samples precede the 2015 immediate-ART recommendation by about a decade. General observations from the study: Pre-ART-expanded clones dominated the repertoire at all time points.

Details on this clone: The antigen remains unidentified.

immunoSEQ v3.0 was run at survey level. Profiling relied on immunoSEQ multiplex PCR, and the TCRdb table lists in-frame clones only, not all of them. The data contain under 20,000 clones, about 80% of them singletons. Germline V gene data show CDR1 as MGHRA and CDR2 as YSYEKL. The V end was cut by 5 bases, the J end by 1 base, with 18 bases between. The CDR3 has 17 amino acids. The source was unsorted PBMCs, collected 0.5 years before starting antiretroviral therapy. The origin of this receptor is a woman between 50 and 59 years old with HIV. V and J are TRBV4-1 and TRBJ1-3; D ambiguous. The CDR3 here is CASSSLGLVISGNTIYF. CDR3 nucleotide sequence: TGCGCCAGCAGCTCCCTTGGCCTAGTGATTTCTGGAAACACCATATATTTT.